The sequence of this T cell receptor beta chain was determined in a study of T cell changes during pregnancy in multiple sclerosis (dated by TCRdb to the late 2010s). At the level of the whole study: In women with multiple sclerosis, the researchers looked at how the T cell repertoire shifted as pregnancy progressed.

The CDR3 has 16 amino acids, counting the end cysteine and phenylalanine. Only the CDR3 DNA stays, 48 bases, in frame from base 1. Trimming leaves V shorter by 1 base and J shorter by 5 bases, with the junction holding 7 bases beyond the gene matches. Taken from the germline V gene, the CDR1 and CDR2 loops are LGHNA and YSLEER. As to this clone: Its recognized antigen is unknown. No base quality information exists; no much larger clone differs at one position.

The method behind the library was the immunoSEQ multiplex PCR assay. TCRdb's version of the immuneACCESS table is confined to in-frame rearrangements and falls short of the full clone set. An unresolved V gene accounts for under half of the shortfall where checked; the remainder is of unknown origin. The sample yields some 57,000 clones; approximately 90% were counted once. Roughly 0.9% of the sample is taken by the ten largest. Here the sequenced sample was peripheral blood, taken in the first trimester of pregnancy. This sequence originates from a female donor in good health, enrolled as a control in a pregnancy study. Recombination connected TRBV4-3 to TRBJ2-5; TRBD1 matches 10 bases in the middle. CDR3 protein: CASSQGRQGAFETQYF. The nucleotide sequence is given as TGCGCCAGCAGCCAAGGAAGACAGGGGGCCTTCGAGACCCAGTACTTC.